The 23 T cell receptor beta chains below come from one sample, sequenced in a study of CD8+ T cells in alopecia areata. Following RNA extraction, reverse transcription yielded cDNA that acted as the sequencing template. Sequencing was performed with immunoSEQ multiplex PCR; in TCRdb, only in-frame clones are kept and a portion is missing. The sample carries some 170,000 clones, about 66% recorded once. The starting material was CD8+ T cells sorted from blood, obtained at week 0. These receptors came from a human donor with alopecia areata.

The rearrangement links TRBV12-5 to TRBJ1-1, with D uncertain. With 7 bases removed from V and 2 bases from J, the gap between germline ends came to 5 bases. Germline assignment: CDR1 LGHNT and CDR2 FRNRAP. The CDR3 sequence is 11 residues long. As DNA, the CDR3 is TGTGCTAGTGCCGCTAACACTGAAGCTTTCTTT. It codes for CASAANTEAFF.

CDR3 residues: CASSFWRGNSYNEQFF. In DNA, the CDR3 is TGTGCCAGCAGCTTCTGGCGGGGGAACTCCTACAATGAGCAGTTCTTC. The chain couples TRBV13 to TRBJ2-1; 7 bases agree with TRBD2. With V trimmed by 3 bases and J by 0 bases, 5 bases remained unmatched. Germline V lookup: CDR1 PRHDT, CDR2 FYEKMQ (reference sequence). The length of the CDR3 is 16 residues.

This clone was detected once. The chain couples TRBV23-1 to TRBJ1-2, with D maybe TRBD1 (6 bases). TRBV23-1 carries the ORF label, with uncertain function. The CDR3 has 17 amino acids. Trimming removed 0 bases from V and 3 bases from J, with 17 bases in between. The CDR3 reads CASSQSGTPKRDYGYTF. The CDR3 DNA reads as TGCGCCAGCAGTCAATCCGGGACACCCAAGCGGGACTATGGCTACACCTTC.

This clone was counted a single time. V usage is TRBV2 and J usage is TRBJ1-6, with 8 positions matching TRBD1. The junction had 3 bases not matched to a gene; V was cut back by 6 bases and J by 5 bases. This CDR3 has 14 residues. Germline values: CDR1 SNHLY, CDR2 FYNNEI. The CDR3, as DNA: TGTGCCAGCAGATCGACAGGGGATAATTCACCCCTCCACTTT. Its protein product is CASRSTGDNSPLHF.

This chain connects TRBV11-2 to TRBJ2-7, with TRBD1 matching over 8 bases. CDR1 and CDR2 (germline): SGHAT, FQNNGV. The CDR3 extends over 14 amino acids. V lost 1 base to trimming and J lost 3 bases; unmatched junction nucleotides: 2. In nucleotides, the CDR3 is TGTGCCAGCAGCTTAGGAGGGACAGGCTACGAGCAGTACTTC. This translates into CASSLGGTGYEQYF.

This clone was counted only a few times. This chain uses TRBV7-3 with TRBJ2-5, with D perhaps TRBD2 (6 bases). V was trimmed by 2 bases and J by 5 bases, leaving 18 bases between them. Per germline, CDR1 SGHTA and CDR2 FQGTGA. This CDR3 comprises 16 residues. The CDR3: CASSLFGGAVSETQYF. The CDR3, as DNA: TGTGCCAGCAGCTTATTCGGGGGAGCTGTATCGGAGACCCAGTACTTC.

The chain employs TRBV5-1 and TRBJ1-5; 12 bases line up with TRBD1. V gave up 4 bases and J gave up 6 bases; unmatched junction bases: 11. This CDR3 comprises 17 residues. Per the germline V gene, CDR1 is SGHRS and CDR2 is YFSETQ. CDR3 sequence reads: CASSPGGGQGAFQPQHF. In DNA form, the CDR3 reads TGCGCCAGCAGCCCAGGTGGGGGACAGGGGGCGTTTCAGCCCCAGCATTTT.

V is TRBV30 and J is TRBJ2-2; TRBD1 might be the D (6 bases). This CDR3 contains 15 residues. Trimming cost V 4 bases and J 4 bases, with 16 bases left between them. Germline V gives CDR1 GTSNPN, CDR2 SVGIG (reference sequence). The CDR3 is CAWNSGVVSTGELFF. The DNA of the CDR3 is TGTGCCTGGAATTCAGGGGTAGTCAGCACCGGGGAGCTGTTTTTT.

V gene TRBV5-1 combines with J gene TRBJ2-7, with D possibly matching TRBD2 (5 bases). The CDR3 is made up of 15 amino acids. V shed 0 bases and J shed 3 bases, with 13 bases lying between them. Germline CDR1 and CDR2: SGHRS and YFSETQ. The CDR3 nucleotides are TGCGCCAGCAGCTTGGAAGTGGGGAGCAACTACGAGCAGTACTTC. Encoded protein: CASSLEVGSNYEQYF.

The rearrangement uses TRBV27 and TRBJ1-1; TRBD1 matches at 7 bases. Germline CDR1 reads MNHEY; CDR2 reads SMNVEV (reference sequence). The CDR3 loop spans 16 amino acids. The V gene end was trimmed by 2 bases and the J gene end by 2 bases; junction bases not matched to a gene: 8. The CDR3 spells CASSLGGGTANTEAFF. As DNA, the CDR3 is TGTGCCAGCAGTTTAGGCGGGGGGACAGCCAACACTGAAGCTTTCTTT.

In this sample, this clone turned up once. The rearrangement links TRBV19 to TRBJ2-1; a possible D gene is TRBD1 (6 bases). The germline V and J ends were trimmed by 3 bases and 5 bases, with 11 bases remaining between them. CDR1 LNHDA and CDR2 SQIVND come from the germline V gene (reference sequence). CDR3 size: 14 residues. CDR3 DNA: TGTGCCAGTAGTATTTCGGGGACAAACAATGAGCAGTTCTTC. It specifies CASSISGTNNEQFF.

The rearrangement links TRBV27 to TRBJ1-1, with 9 bases that match TRBD1. The CDR3 length is 15 residues. V lost 5 bases and J lost 5; bases outside the gene matches: 9. Looked up from germline, CDR1 is MNHEY and CDR2 is SMNVEV (reference sequence). The CDR3 nucleotides read TGTGCCAGCAGTATACCCGGGACAGGGTTGACTGAAGCTTTCTTT. It codes for CASSIPGTGLTEAFF.

This chain joins TRBV25-1 and TRBJ1-2, with D possibly being TRBD1 (5 bases). V dropped 4 bases and J dropped 4 bases, with 13 bases sitting between them. Germline loops: CDR1 MGHDK, CDR2 SYGVNS. This CDR3 spans 14 amino acids. The CDR3 sequence: CASSVVGTAYGYTF. DNA of the CDR3: TGTGCCAGCAGTGTGGTAGGGACGGCCTATGGCTACACCTTC.

J is TRBJ1-1 and V is TRBV25-1; tentatively, D is TRBD1 (5 bases). CDR1 MGHDK and CDR2 SYGVNS come from the germline V gene. With 7 bases removed from V and 10 bases from J, the gap between germline ends came to 13 bases. The CDR3 runs 11 residues. The CDR3 region has the DNA TGTGCCAGCACCACCGGGGGGGTAGCTTTCTTT. It is translated as CASTTGGVAFF.

The table lists this clone with a count of one. The CDR3 loop reads CAWSHGQGAKVGYTF. The CDR3 DNA is TGTGCCTGGAGCCATGGACAGGGGGCGAAGGTTGGCTACACCTTC. The chain employs TRBV30 and TRBJ1-2; 11 positions agree with TRBD1. This CDR3 spans 15 amino acids. J gave up 7 bases and V 3 bases, and 10 bases lay outside the gene matches. The germline gives CDR1 GTSNPN, CDR2 SVGIG (reference sequence). Combining the CDR3 with reference TRBV30 and TRBJ1-2 gives the whole variable domain SQTIHQWPATLVQPVGSPLSLECTVEGTSNPNLYWYRQAAGRGLQLLFYSVGIGQISSEVPQNLSASRPQDRQFILSSKKLLLSDSGFYLCAWSHGQGAKVGYTFGSGTRLTVV.

The chain combines TRBV5-6 with TRBJ2-1, with D possibly matching TRBD2 (5 bases). V lost 4 bases and J 6 bases, leaving 11 bases between the germline ends. Looked up from germline, CDR1 is SGHDT and CDR2 is YYEEEE. The CDR3 totals 13 residues. The CDR3 loop is CASSAGVGNEQFF. Here the CDR3 DNA reads TGTGCCAGCAGCGCCGGGGTAGGCAATGAGCAGTTCTTC.

V and J are TRBV5-1 and TRBJ2-5, with TRBD2 identical over 15 bases. The CDR3 is 16 amino acids. V was pared by 4 bases and J by 5 bases, with 6 bases of the junction left unmatched. Looked up from germline, CDR1 is SGHRS and CDR2 is YFSETQ. CDR3 sequence: CASSKGLAGGRETQYF. In DNA form, the CDR3 reads TGCGCCAGCAGCAAGGGACTAGCGGGGGGTAGGGAGACCCAGTACTTC.

V usage is TRBV25-1 and J usage is TRBJ1-1; D is uncertain. The germline V and J ends were trimmed by 1 base and 5 bases, with 8 bases remaining between them. The CDR3 runs 13 residues. Germline V gene lookup returns CDR1 MGHDK and CDR2 SYGVNS. The CDR3 here is CASSESVRTEAFF. Here the CDR3 DNA reads TGTGCCAGCAGTGAATCGGTGAGGACTGAAGCTTTCTTT.

This sequence joins TRBV27 and TRBJ2-1; TRBD2 aligns across 9 bases. The CDR3 runs to 15 residues. The V gene's germline CDR1 is MNHEY and CDR2 SMNVEV (reference sequence). After removal of 0 bases from V and 7 bases from J, the junction contained 4 bases not matched to a gene. CDR3 DNA: TGTGCCAGCAGTTTATCCGCGGGGGGGGCAAATGAGCAGTTCTTC. Its translation is CASSLSAGGANEQFF.

The chain joins TRBV30 to TRBJ1-6; tentative D call: TRBD1 (5 bases). Trimming took 2 bases from V and 10 from J, leaving 15 bases between them. The CDR3 totals 14 residues. Germline V gene lookup returns CDR1 GTSNPN and CDR2 SVGIG (reference sequence). The CDR3 nucleotides are TGTGCCTGGAGTCAAGGGCAGGGATTATCACCCCTCCACTTT. Translation gives CAWSQGQGLSPLHF.

This clone was detected a few times. The chain links TRBV2 to TRBJ1-1; TRBD1 is a possible D gene (5 bases). V lost 3 bases, J lost 7 bases, and 12 bases lay in between. CDR3 length equals 13 residues. Per the germline V gene, CDR1 is SNHLY and CDR2 is FYNNEI. The CDR3 DNA reads as TGTGCCAGCAGTGACAGGGCGCCCTTTGAAGCTTTCTTT. It is translated as CASSDRAPFEAFF.

The gene calls are TRBV13 and TRBJ2-7; D remains ambiguous. Per germline, CDR1 PRHDT and CDR2 FYEKMQ (reference sequence). The CDR3 has 12 residues. Trimming took off 4 bases at V and 6 bases at J, with 10 bases between the two ends. The CDR3 DNA sequence: TGTGCCAGCAGCTCGGGCCGCGGCGAGCAGTACTTC. This translates into CASSSGRGEQYF.

The genes are TRBV4-1 and TRBJ2-1, with D unclear. The CDR3 length is 12 residues. Germline V CDR1 and CDR2: MGHRA, YSYEKL. The V end was cut by 0 bases, the J end by 5 bases, with 2 bases between. The CDR3 DNA reads TGCGCCAGCAGCCAAGAGAACAATGAGCAGTTCTTC. Its translation: CASSQENNEQFF.